The entry below gives a single TCR beta chain sequence along with its context. The sample holds many counts of this clonotype. The antigen this receptor binds is unknown. Base quality data are lacking; no much larger clone is found one base away. Amplification of TCR beta CDR3 regions was carried out from RNA transcripts. The first round of RT-PCR for the TCR CDR3 was performed with the HTBI primer set and the Qiagen OneStep RT-PCR kit. The libraries were constructed in a second round of multiplex PCR and then size-selected and purified. The libraries were sequenced on an Illumina HiSeq2000 using paired-end 100 bp reads. The paper's data handling went like this. SOAPnuke was used to process the raw data, removing reads that contained adapters or uncalled bases, had a mean Phred below 15, or lacked an exact match to the constant primer or identifier. High-quality paired reads were merged using COPE v1.2.5, and each unique nucleotide sequence was defined as a clonotype. MiTCR v1.1 was used to align the clonotypes against IMGT TRBV, TRBD and TRBJ reference segments. The analysis was restricted to V-J combinations with a frequency above 0.0001, which together covered approximately 99% of the repertoires. The TCS score was defined as F50 (clonal expansion) divided by E x V (chaos), with BLOSUM62-based TCRdist calculated between CDR3 peptides within each V-J. Welch's t-statistics and random forest reduced 450 to 600 V-J features to 13, which were used in a naive Bayes classifier (R e1071). TCRdb reran the public reads through fastp at Q25 and MiXCR, keeping productive beta chains. Here each entry gathers all rows of one CDR3 protein and keeps the most common genes and DNA. The V and J calls follow TCRdb's processing rather than the paper's. Recorded for this sample are around 360,000 distinct CDR3 sequences; approximately 16% of them occurred a single time. Together, the top ten hold roughly a fifth of the sample.

These data belong to a study of T cells in Graves' hyperthyroidism and ophthalmopathy (dated by TCRdb to about 2019). Background for the entire study: Peripheral blood samples were taken at the time of initial diagnosis, prior to any treatment. To identify distinguishing TCR V-J signatures, a discovery cohort of roughly 100 patients was used, comprising fewer than 45 with Graves' ophthalmopathy and 57 with stable Graves' hyperthyroidism. Whether ophthalmopathy could be predicted prospectively was tested in an independent validation cohort made up of roughly 20 hyperthyroidism patients plus 17 patients who later progressed to ophthalmopathy. The approximately 97 discovery patients were randomly divided into training and test sets at a 7:3 ratio. In more than five Graves' hyperthyroidism patients, the study also compared T-cell repertoires from thyroid tissue with T-cell repertoires from blood. Following sampling, methimazole starting at 30 mg daily was given to hyperthyroidism patients, and high-dose intravenous methylprednisolone was given to ophthalmopathy patients. The paper describes TCR Vbeta CDR3 sequencing of around 130 peripheral blood samples, made up of 43 ophthalmopathy patients, roughly 75 hyperthyroidism patients and approximately 17 progressor patients.

The study at large found these results: No statistical method was used to fix the sample size in advance, and group allocation was not hidden from the investigators. In validation, the model predicted progression to ophthalmopathy with over 60% sensitivity and about 72% specificity, a median of about 6.7 months before onset. A model built on a 13 V-J signature distinguished ophthalmopathy from stable hyperthyroidism, reaching around 87% sensitivity and 81% to 83% specificity in cross-validation and 80%/75% in testing. Most expanded thyroid clonotypes (frequency above 0.001) were also detected in blood, suggesting blood repertoires may reflect thyroid immune responses.

The CDR1 and CDR2 encoded by the germline V gene are SGHRS and YFSETQ. The CDR3 numbers 16 residues from cysteine through phenylalanine. Kept here is only the CDR3 DNA, which spans 48 bases and is read in frame from base 1. The V and J ends are trimmed by 7 bases and 0 bases, leaving 18 bases between them. Ophthalmopathy patients had moderately to severely active disease, Clinical Activity Score of at least 3, NOSPECS grade of at least 4, and duration under 3 months. The study excluded patients with uncontrolled infections, other autoimmune diseases, pregnancy or lactation. Clinical symptoms, serum thyroxine and TRAb, thyroid ultrasound, and orbital computed tomography formed the basis for the diagnoses. Ficoll-Paque density gradient centrifugation was used to isolate PBMCs from approximately 10 ml of fresh peripheral blood. Total RNA was extracted using Trizol reagent, and RNA quality was assessed on an Agilent 2100 Bioanalyzer.

The V gene is TRBV5-1 and the J gene is TRBJ2-3; a tentative D match to TRBD1 spans 6 bases. This receptor was identified in a woman aged 55-70 years with Graves' ophthalmopathy. Sequencing was done on a sample of blood. The CDR3 sequence is CASGLATGLSTDTQYF. The nucleotide sequence is TGCGCCAGCGGACTGGCCACAGGGCTCAGCACAGATACGCAGTATTTT.